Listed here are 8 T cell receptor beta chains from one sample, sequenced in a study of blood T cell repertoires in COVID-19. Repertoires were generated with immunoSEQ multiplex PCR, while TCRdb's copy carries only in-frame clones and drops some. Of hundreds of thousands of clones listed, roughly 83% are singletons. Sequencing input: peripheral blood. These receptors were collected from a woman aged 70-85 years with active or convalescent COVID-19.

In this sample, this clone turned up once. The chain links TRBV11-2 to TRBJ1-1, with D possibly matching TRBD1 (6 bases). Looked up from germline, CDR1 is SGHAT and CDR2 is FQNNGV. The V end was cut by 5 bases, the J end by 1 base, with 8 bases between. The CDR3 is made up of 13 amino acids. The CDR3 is CASSQDRNTEAFF. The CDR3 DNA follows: TGTGCCAGCAGCCAGGACAGGAACACTGAAGCTTTCTTT.

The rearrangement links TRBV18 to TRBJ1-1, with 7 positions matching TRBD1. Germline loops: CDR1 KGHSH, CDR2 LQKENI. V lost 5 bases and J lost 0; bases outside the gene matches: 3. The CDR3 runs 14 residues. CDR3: CASSRDSLNTEAFF. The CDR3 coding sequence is TGTGCCAGCTCAAGGGACAGTTTGAACACTGAAGCTTTCTTT.

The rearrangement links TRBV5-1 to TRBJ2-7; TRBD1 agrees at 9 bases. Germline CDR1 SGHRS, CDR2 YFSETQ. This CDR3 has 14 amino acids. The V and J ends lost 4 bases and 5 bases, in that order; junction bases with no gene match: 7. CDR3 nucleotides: TGCGCCAGCAGCCCACGGGACAGGGTCCACGAGCAGTACTTC. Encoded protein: CASSPRDRVHEQYF.

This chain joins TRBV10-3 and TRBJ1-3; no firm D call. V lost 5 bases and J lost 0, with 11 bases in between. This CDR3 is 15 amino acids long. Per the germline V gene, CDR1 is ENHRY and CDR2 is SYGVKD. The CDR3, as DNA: TGTGCCATCAGTAAGGAGGTAGACTCTGGAAACACCATATATTTT. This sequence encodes CAISKEVDSGNTIYF.

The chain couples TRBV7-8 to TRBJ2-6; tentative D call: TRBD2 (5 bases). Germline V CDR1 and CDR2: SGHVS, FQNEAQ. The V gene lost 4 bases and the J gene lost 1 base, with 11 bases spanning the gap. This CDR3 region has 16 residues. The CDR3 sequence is CASSSSLGSGANVLTF. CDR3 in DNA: TGTGCCAGCAGCTCCTCACTAGGATCTGGGGCCAACGTCCTGACTTTC.

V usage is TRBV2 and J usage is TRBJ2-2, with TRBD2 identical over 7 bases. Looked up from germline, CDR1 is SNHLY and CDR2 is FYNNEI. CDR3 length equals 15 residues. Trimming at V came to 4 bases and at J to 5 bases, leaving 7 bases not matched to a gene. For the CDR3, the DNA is TGTGCCAGCAGTGTTGGGCTAGCGGCTACCGGGGAGCTGTTTTTT. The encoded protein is CASSVGLAATGELFF.

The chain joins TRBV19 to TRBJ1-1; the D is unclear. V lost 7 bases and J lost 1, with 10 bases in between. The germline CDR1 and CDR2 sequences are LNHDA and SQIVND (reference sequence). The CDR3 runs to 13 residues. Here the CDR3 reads CASNFAANTEAFF. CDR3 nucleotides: TGTGCCAGTAACTTTGCTGCGAACACTGAAGCTTTCTTT.

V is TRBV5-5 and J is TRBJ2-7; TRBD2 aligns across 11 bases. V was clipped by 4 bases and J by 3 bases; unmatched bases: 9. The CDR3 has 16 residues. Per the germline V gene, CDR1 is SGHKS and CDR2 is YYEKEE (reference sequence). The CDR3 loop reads CASSGLTSGTIYEQYF. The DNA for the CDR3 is TGTGCCAGCAGCGGGCTGACTAGCGGGACAATCTACGAGCAGTACTTC.